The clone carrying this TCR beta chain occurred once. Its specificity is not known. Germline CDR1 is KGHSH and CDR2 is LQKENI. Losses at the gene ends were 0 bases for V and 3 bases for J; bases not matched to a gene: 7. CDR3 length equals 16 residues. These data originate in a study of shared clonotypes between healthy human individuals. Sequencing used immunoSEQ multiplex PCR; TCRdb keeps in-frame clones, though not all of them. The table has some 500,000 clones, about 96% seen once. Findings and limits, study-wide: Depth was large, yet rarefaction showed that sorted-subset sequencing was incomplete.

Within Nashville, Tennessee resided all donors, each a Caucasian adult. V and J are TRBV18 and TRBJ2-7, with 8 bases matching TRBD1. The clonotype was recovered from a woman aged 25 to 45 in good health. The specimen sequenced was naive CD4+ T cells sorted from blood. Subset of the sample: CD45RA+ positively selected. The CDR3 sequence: CASSPPETGVFYEQYF. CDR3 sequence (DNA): TGTGCCAGCTCACCACCGGAGACAGGGGTATTCTACGAGCAGTACTTC.